This TCR beta chain emerged from a study of shared clonotypes between healthy human individuals. It was at deep level that the assay was run. The DNA input per sorted-subset replicate PCR was 150 to 200 ng, corresponding to tens of thousands of T cell genomes. Data came from immunoSEQ multiplex PCR; TCRdb stores just in-frame clones and leaves some out. Of approximately 720,000 clones in the sample, less than 80% were seen once. This clone came up many times. Its antigen is not known. The study's findings and limits: At large depth, rarefaction still showed sorted-subset sequencing to be incomplete. Compared with clonotypes that all four donors shared, non-shared clonotypes had lower generation probabilities.

The CDR3 is made up of 13 amino acids. J was trimmed by 5 bases and V by 5 bases; bases with no gene match: 2. Germline V gives CDR1 LNHDA, CDR2 SQIVND (reference sequence). This sequence was found in a woman aged 30 to 39 in good health. The sample was memory CD4+ T cells sorted from blood. Subset meaning: CD45RA-negative fraction. V is TRBV19 and J is TRBJ1-5; 8 bases are a match to TRBD1. The CDR3 loop is CASSQQGDQPQHF. The DNA for the CDR3 is TGTGCCAGTAGTCAACAGGGGGATCAGCCCCAGCATTTT.